Listed below are T cell receptor beta chains from one sample, sequenced in a study of neurological immune-mediated disorders. From the 5' RACE reads, TCRdb called clonotypes with MiXCR, one entry per CDR3 protein. The sample has 60,000 or so distinct CDR3 sequences; approximately 10% are singletons. Input material: PBMCs. These receptors came from a man between 60 and 70 years old in good health. The CDR3 runs from the conserved cysteine through the conserved F or W. D genes are given only for firm matches. Clone size is shown for a subset of rows, as once, few, many or a class of expanded clone.

V gene: TRBV7-9; J gene: TRBJ1-2; D gene: TRBD1; clone size: many; CDR3 protein: CASRGGDSERGYTF; CDR3 DNA: TGTGCCAGCAGAGGGGGGGACAGCGAGCGAGGCTACACCTTC
V gene: TRBV3-1; J gene: TRBJ2-6; D gene: NA; clone size: many; CDR3 protein: CASSQVLRAAYSNSGANVLTF; CDR3 DNA: TGTGCCAGCAGCCAAGTCCTCCGCGCGGCCTACTCCAACTCTGGGGCCAACGTCCTGACTTTC
V gene: TRBV7-2; J gene: TRBJ2-3; D gene: NA; clone size: many; CDR3 protein: CASSLDYTPGASTDTQYF; CDR3 DNA: TGTGCCAGCAGCTTAGATTATACGCCAGGTGCTAGCACAGATACGCAGTATTTT
V gene: TRBV5-1; J gene: TRBJ1-1; D gene: NA; clone size: many; CDR3 protein: CATSTTENTEAFF; CDR3 DNA: TGCGCCACCTCGACGACAGAGAACACTGAAGCTTTCTTT
V gene: TRBV28; J gene: TRBJ2-7; D gene: TRBD2; clone size: many; CDR3 protein: CASSPRGILQYF; CDR3 DNA: TGTGCCAGCAGTCCGCGGGGGATCTTGCAGTACTTC
V gene: TRBV3-1; J gene: TRBJ2-3; D gene: TRBD2; clone size: many; CDR3 protein: CASSQVTSGALQYF; CDR3 DNA: TGTGCCAGCAGCCAAGTTACTAGCGGGGCCCTGCAGTATTTT
V gene: TRBV12-3/TRBV12-4; J gene: TRBJ1-1; D gene: NA; clone size: many; CDR3 protein: CASSSPGVRNTEAFF; CDR3 DNA: TGTGCCAGCAGTAGTCCAGGGGTCAGGAACACTGAAGCTTTCTTT
V gene: TRBV4-3; J gene: TRBJ1-3; D gene: NA; clone size: many; CDR3 protein: CASSQDSQTLSGNTIYF; CDR3 DNA: TGCGCCAGCAGCCAAGATTCACAGACACTCTCTGGAAACACCATATATTTT
V gene: TRBV5-5; J gene: TRBJ1-1; D gene: TRBD1; clone size: once; CDR3 protein: CASPFDRATEAFF; CDR3 DNA: TGTGCCAGCCCCTTCGACAGGGCCACTGAAGCTTTCTTT
V gene: TRBV11-2; J gene: TRBJ2-5; D gene: NA; clone size: NA; CDR3 protein: CASRTPGVRTETQYF; CDR3 DNA: TGTGCCAGCAGAACGCCGGGAGTACGGACGGAGACCCAGTACTTC
V gene: TRBV7-8; J gene: TRBJ2-3; D gene: TRBD1; clone size: few; CDR3 protein: CASSRRTGDTTDTQYF; CDR3 DNA: TGTGCCAGCAGCCGGCGGACAGGGGATACGACAGATACGCAGTATTTT
V gene: TRBV20-1; J gene: TRBJ2-7; D gene: NA; clone size: many; CDR3 protein: CSAQGRRTVSYEQYF; CDR3 DNA: TGCAGTGCCCAGGGCCGGAGGACAGTCTCCTACGAGCAGTACTTC
V gene: TRBV5-5; J gene: TRBJ1-1; D gene: NA; clone size: many; CDR3 protein: CASSAPTGGNTEAFF; CDR3 DNA: TGTGCCAGCAGCGCACCGACAGGAGGGAACACTGAAGCTTTCTTT
V gene: TRBV7-9; J gene: TRBJ1-1; D gene: TRBD1; clone size: many; CDR3 protein: CASSSRGRAEAFF; CDR3 DNA: TGTGCCAGCAGCTCCAGGGGGCGGGCTGAAGCTTTCTTT
V gene: TRBV6-6; J gene: TRBJ1-6; D gene: NA; clone size: many; CDR3 protein: CASSTLRDNSPLHF; CDR3 DNA: TGTGCCAGCAGTACTCTAAGGGATAATTCACCCCTCCACTTT
V gene: TRBV18; J gene: TRBJ2-1; D gene: NA; clone size: NA; CDR3 protein: CASSPPQGGNEQFF; CDR3 DNA: TGTGCCAGCTCACCACCACAGGGAGGAAATGAGCAGTTCTTC
V gene: TRBV20-1; J gene: TRBJ1-5; D gene: NA; clone size: many; CDR3 protein: CSAHTRGQPQHF; CDR3 DNA: TGCAGTGCCCATACCAGGGGACAGCCCCAGCATTTT
V gene: TRBV9; J gene: TRBJ2-3; D gene: NA; clone size: many; CDR3 protein: CASSVDPLGVTQYF; CDR3 DNA: TGTGCCAGCAGCGTCGATCCGCTGGGAGTTACGCAGTATTTT
V gene: TRBV29-1; J gene: TRBJ1-3; D gene: TRBD1; clone size: many; CDR3 protein: CSVAGGGVGSGNTIYF; CDR3 DNA: TGCAGCGTTGCCGGAGGGGGCGTCGGCTCTGGAAACACCATATATTTT
V gene: TRBV25-1; J gene: TRBJ1-2; D gene: NA; clone size: many; CDR3 protein: CASSEPYYGYTF; CDR3 DNA: TGTGCCAGCAGTGAACCCTACTATGGCTACACCTTC
V gene: TRBV7-9; J gene: TRBJ2-5; D gene: NA; clone size: many; CDR3 protein: CASSSGQETQYF; CDR3 DNA: TGTGCCAGCAGCTCTGGACAAGAGACCCAGTACTTC
V gene: TRBV10-3; J gene: TRBJ2-7; D gene: NA; clone size: many; CDR3 protein: CAISGASLSYEQYF; CDR3 DNA: TGTGCCATCAGTGGGGCTTCCCTCTCCTACGAGCAGTACTTC
V gene: TRBV11-2; J gene: TRBJ2-5; D gene: NA; clone size: many; CDR3 protein: CASSPRLSQETQYF; CDR3 DNA: TGTGCCAGCAGCCCGCGACTTTCCCAAGAGACCCAGTACTTC
V gene: TRBV28; J gene: TRBJ2-3; D gene: TRBD2; clone size: many; CDR3 protein: CASSGTSGWATDTQYF; CDR3 DNA: TGTGCCAGCAGTGGGACTAGCGGCTGGGCCACAGATACGCAGTATTTT
V gene: TRBV7-9; J gene: TRBJ2-7; D gene: TRBD1; clone size: many; CDR3 protein: CASSPQTGQLAYF; CDR3 DNA: TGTGCCAGCAGCCCTCAGACAGGGCAGTTGGCGTACTTC
V gene: TRBV6-5; J gene: TRBJ2-2; D gene: NA; clone size: many; CDR3 protein: CATHRGQNTGELFF; CDR3 DNA: TGTGCCACCCACCGGGGGCAGAACACCGGGGAGCTGTTTTTT
V gene: TRBV5-1; J gene: TRBJ1-2; D gene: TRBD1; clone size: many; CDR3 protein: CASSLAAQGALYGYTF; CDR3 DNA: TGCGCCAGCAGCTTGGCCGCCCAGGGGGCCCTCTATGGCTACACCTTC
V gene: TRBV4-2; J gene: TRBJ2-2; D gene: TRBD2; clone size: many; CDR3 protein: CASSLGTSVTGELFF; CDR3 DNA: TGTGCCAGCAGCCTTGGGACTAGCGTTACCGGGGAGCTGTTTTTT
V gene: TRBV7-8; J gene: TRBJ1-1; D gene: TRBD1; clone size: many; CDR3 protein: CASSPLAGGTSTEAFF; CDR3 DNA: TGTGCCAGCAGCCCATTAGCAGGGGGCACGAGCACTGAAGCTTTCTTT
V gene: TRBV9; J gene: TRBJ2-7; D gene: TRBD1; clone size: many; CDR3 protein: CASSVGDRVYDEQYF; CDR3 DNA: TGTGCCAGCAGCGTAGGGGACAGGGTTTACGACGAGCAGTACTTC
V gene: TRBV25-1; J gene: TRBJ2-7; D gene: NA; clone size: many; CDR3 protein: CAVKGEGYEQYF; CDR3 DNA: TGTGCCGTAAAGGGGGAGGGCTACGAGCAGTACTTC
V gene: TRBV28; J gene: TRBJ2-1; D gene: NA; clone size: many; CDR3 protein: CASSFRGRTNEQFF; CDR3 DNA: TGTGCCAGCAGTTTCCGGGGGCGCACAAATGAGCAGTTCTTC
V gene: TRBV6-1; J gene: TRBJ2-3; D gene: NA; clone size: many; CDR3 protein: CASSEMVQDTQYF; CDR3 DNA: TGTGCCAGCAGTGAAATGGTTCAGGATACGCAGTATTTT
V gene: TRBV28; J gene: TRBJ1-2; D gene: NA; clone size: many; CDR3 protein: CASSINYGYTF; CDR3 DNA: TGTGCCAGCAGTATTAACTATGGCTACACCTTC
V gene: TRBV19; J gene: TRBJ1-1; D gene: NA; clone size: NA; CDR3 protein: CASSTQGNTEAFF; CDR3 DNA: TGTGCCAGTAGTACACAGGGGAACACTGAAGCTTTCTTT
V gene: TRBV20-1; J gene: TRBJ2-3; D gene: TRBD2; clone size: many; CDR3 protein: CSAGGASGTTDTQYF; CDR3 DNA: TGCAGTGCTGGGGGGGCTAGCGGGACCACAGATACGCAGTATTTT
V gene: TRBV20-1; J gene: TRBJ2-7; D gene: TRBD1; clone size: many; CDR3 protein: CSARDVGQGRQYF; CDR3 DNA: TGCAGTGCTAGAGATGTGGGACAGGGACGACAGTACTTC
V gene: TRBV5-6; J gene: TRBJ1-1; D gene: NA; clone size: many; CDR3 protein: CASSLVGGARNTEAFF; CDR3 DNA: TGTGCCAGCAGCTTGGTAGGCGGGGCAAGGAACACTGAAGCTTTCTTT
V gene: TRBV5-1; J gene: TRBJ1-1; D gene: NA; clone size: many; CDR3 protein: CASSLAGGPNTEAFF; CDR3 DNA: TGCGCCAGCAGCTTGGCCGGGGGACCGAACACTGAAGCTTTCTTT
V gene: TRBV7-8; J gene: TRBJ2-1; D gene: NA; clone size: many; CDR3 protein: CASSFTGLVGNEQFF; CDR3 DNA: TGTGCCAGCAGCTTTACAGGGTTAGTAGGAAATGAGCAGTTCTTC
V gene: TRBV7-2; J gene: TRBJ1-6; D gene: NA; clone size: many; CDR3 protein: CASSLASGAINSPLHF; CDR3 DNA: TGTGCCAGCAGCTTAGCGTCCGGGGCTATAAATTCACCCCTCCACTTT
V gene: TRBV21-1; J gene: TRBJ1-5; D gene: NA; clone size: many; CDR3 protein: CASSKEAGSHSNQPQHF; CDR3 DNA: TGTGCCAGCAGCAAAGAGGCGGGCAGCCATAGCAATCAGCCCCAGCATTTT
V gene: TRBV6-2/TRBV6-3; J gene: TRBJ1-5; D gene: TRBD1; clone size: NA; CDR3 protein: CASSYSSSTGHSNQPQHF; CDR3 DNA: TGTGCCAGCAGTTACTCCTCATCGACAGGGCATAGCAATCAGCCCCAGCATTTT
V gene: TRBV18; J gene: TRBJ1-1; D gene: NA; clone size: many; CDR3 protein: CASSPAVGRTEAFF; CDR3 DNA: TGTGCCAGCTCACCCGCGGTCGGACGGACTGAAGCTTTCTTT
V gene: TRBV6-1; J gene: TRBJ2-5; D gene: TRBD2; clone size: many; CDR3 protein: CASSPSGGSKTQYF; CDR3 DNA: TGTGCCAGCTCCCCTAGCGGGGGGTCAAAGACCCAGTACTTC
V gene: TRBV11-1; J gene: TRBJ2-1; D gene: NA; clone size: many; CDR3 protein: CASSLEYNEQFF; CDR3 DNA: TGTGCCAGCAGCTTAGAATACAATGAGCAGTTCTTC
V gene: TRBV29-1; J gene: TRBJ2-7; D gene: NA; clone size: many; CDR3 protein: CSVKPGTTYEQYF; CDR3 DNA: TGCAGCGTAAAACCCGGGACAACCTACGAGCAGTACTTC
V gene: TRBV6-2/TRBV6-3; J gene: TRBJ2-2; D gene: TRBD1; clone size: many; CDR3 protein: CASTTTGTNTGELFF; CDR3 DNA: TGTGCCAGCACTACGACAGGGACCAACACCGGGGAGCTGTTTTTT
V gene: TRBV10-1; J gene: TRBJ2-1; D gene: NA; clone size: many; CDR3 protein: CASSETGNRGNEQFF; CDR3 DNA: TGCGCCAGCAGTGAAACAGGGAATAGGGGGAATGAGCAGTTCTTC
V gene: TRBV20-1; J gene: TRBJ2-7; D gene: NA; clone size: many; CDR3 protein: CSARDRFTSWTYEQYF; CDR3 DNA: TGCAGTGCTAGAGACCGGTTTACTAGCTGGACCTACGAGCAGTACTTC
V gene: TRBV20-1; J gene: TRBJ2-5; D gene: NA; clone size: many; CDR3 protein: CSARTEKETQYF; CDR3 DNA: TGCAGTGCTCGGACAGAAAAAGAGACCCAGTACTTC
V gene: TRBV5-1; J gene: TRBJ1-3; D gene: TRBD1; clone size: many; CDR3 protein: CASSLDVGTGTSGNTIYF; CDR3 DNA: TGCGCCAGCAGCTTGGATGTAGGGACAGGGACCTCTGGAAACACCATATATTTT
V gene: TRBV29-1; J gene: TRBJ1-3; D gene: NA; clone size: few; CDR3 protein: CSVQTDSGNTIYF; CDR3 DNA: TGCAGCGTCCAGACGGATTCTGGAAACACCATATATTTT
V gene: TRBV20-1; J gene: TRBJ1-3; D gene: NA; clone size: many; CDR3 protein: CSARDQSSGNTIYF; CDR3 DNA: TGCAGTGCTAGAGATCAATCCTCTGGAAACACCATATATTTT
V gene: TRBV7-8; J gene: TRBJ1-1; D gene: NA; clone size: many; CDR3 protein: CASSLSGGGAFF; CDR3 DNA: TGTGCCAGCAGCTTATCGGGGGGGGGAGCTTTCTTT
V gene: TRBV20-1; J gene: TRBJ1-5; D gene: TRBD1; clone size: NA; CDR3 protein: CSAPGQGPQPQHF; CDR3 DNA: TGCAGTGCGCCTGGACAGGGGCCACAGCCCCAGCATTTT
V gene: TRBV7-2; J gene: TRBJ2-1; D gene: TRBD2; clone size: many; CDR3 protein: CASSFRTSGGAREQFF; CDR3 DNA: TGTGCCAGCAGCTTCAGGACTAGCGGGGGGGCCCGCGAGCAGTTCTTC